The clone carrying this T cell receptor beta chain was seen ten or more times. The antigen is not known. TCRdb used MiXCR to reprocess the 5' RACE reads, holding one entry per CDR3 protein. Of roughly 290,000 distinct CDR3 sequences in the sample, 8% to 9% were seen once. CDR3 length: 13 amino acids. Germline V gives CDR1 DFQATT, CDR2 SNEGSKA (reference sequence). The V end lost 6 bases, the J end lost 0 bases, and 12 bases lay between the germline ends. This entry comes from a study of identical twins. General study findings and limits: Analyses based on zero insertions could be partly confounded by invariant MAIT and iNKT cells.

The same data also contributed to another study, on yellow fever vaccine responses in identical twins.

The sample comprised memory (CD45RO+) T cells sorted from blood. This receptor was taken from a woman aged 18-35 years in good health. This chain joins TRBV20-1 and TRBJ2-7, with unresolved D. The CDR3 loop is CSANSGYSYEQYF. The CDR3 nucleotides read TGCAGTGCCAATTCCGGGTACTCCTACGAGCAGTACTTC.